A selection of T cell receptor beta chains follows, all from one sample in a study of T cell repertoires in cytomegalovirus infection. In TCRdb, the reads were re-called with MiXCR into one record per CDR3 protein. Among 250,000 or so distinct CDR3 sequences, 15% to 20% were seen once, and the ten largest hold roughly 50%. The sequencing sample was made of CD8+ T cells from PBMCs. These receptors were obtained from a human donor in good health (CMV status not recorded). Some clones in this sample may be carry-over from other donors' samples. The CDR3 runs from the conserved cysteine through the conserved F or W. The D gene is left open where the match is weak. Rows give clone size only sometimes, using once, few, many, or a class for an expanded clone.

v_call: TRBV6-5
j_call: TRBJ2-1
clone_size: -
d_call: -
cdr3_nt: TGTGCCAGCAGTTACTTGGGACCTCTGAATGAGCAGTTCTTC
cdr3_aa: CASSYLGPLNEQFF

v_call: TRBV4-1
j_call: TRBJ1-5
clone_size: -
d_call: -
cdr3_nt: TGCGCCAGCAGCCCCACCCAGGGAGGTTCCAATCAGCCCCAGCATTTT
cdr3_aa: CASSPTQGGSNQPQHF

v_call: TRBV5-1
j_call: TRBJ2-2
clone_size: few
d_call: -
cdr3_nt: TGCGCCAGCAGCTTGGCAGGGAGAACCGGGGAGCTGTTTTTT
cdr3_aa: CASSLAGRTGELFF

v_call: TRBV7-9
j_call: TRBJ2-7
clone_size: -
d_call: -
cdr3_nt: TGTGCCAGCAGCTTGGGAGGGGGTACGGGCGAGCAGTACTTC
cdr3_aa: CASSLGGGTGEQYF

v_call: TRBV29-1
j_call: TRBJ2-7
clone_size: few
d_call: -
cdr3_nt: TGCAGCGTTTTATTTGGTACGTCCCTCTACGAGCAGTACTTC
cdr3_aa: CSVLFGTSLYEQYF

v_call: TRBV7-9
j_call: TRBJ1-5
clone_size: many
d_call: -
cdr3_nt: TGTGCCAGCAGCTTAGGGGCAGAGAATCAGCCCCAGCATTTT
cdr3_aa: CASSLGAENQPQHF

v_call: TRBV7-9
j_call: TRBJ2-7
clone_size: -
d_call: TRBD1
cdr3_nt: TGTGCCAGCAGCAGACAGGGTCGGACCTCCTACGAGCAGTACTTC
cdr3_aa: CASSRQGRTSYEQYF

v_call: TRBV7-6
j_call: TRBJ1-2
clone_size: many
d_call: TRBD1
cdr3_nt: TGTGCCAGCAGCTTAAACCCGGGACAGGGGAGGAACTATGGCTACACCTTC
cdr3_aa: CASSLNPGQGRNYGYTF

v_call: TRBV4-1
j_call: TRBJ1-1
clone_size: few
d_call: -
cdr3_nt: TGCGCCAGCAGCCAGGAAACAGGGCCTCCCGCGAACACTGAAGCTTTCTTT
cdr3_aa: CASSQETGPPANTEAFF

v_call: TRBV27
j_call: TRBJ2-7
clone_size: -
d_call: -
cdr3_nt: TGTGCCAGCAGTTTAGGGGTAGGGGGCGAGCAGTACTTC
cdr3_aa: CASSLGVGGEQYF

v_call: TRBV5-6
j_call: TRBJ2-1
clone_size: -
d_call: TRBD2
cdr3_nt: TGTGCCAGCAGCGAAGGGACTACCAGTGAGCAGTTCTTC
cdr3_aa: CASSEGTTSEQFF

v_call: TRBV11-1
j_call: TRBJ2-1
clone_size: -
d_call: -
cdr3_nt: TGTGCCAGCAGCATAGGGGGGGGAACGGTAAATGAGCAGTTCTTC
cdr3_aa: CASSIGGGTVNEQFF

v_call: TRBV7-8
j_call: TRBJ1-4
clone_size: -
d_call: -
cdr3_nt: TGTGCCAGCAGCCCCCCAAGGGGCGGTGAAAAACTGTTTTTT
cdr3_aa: CASSPPRGGEKLFF

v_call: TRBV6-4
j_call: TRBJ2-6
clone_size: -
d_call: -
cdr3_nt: TGTGCCAGCAGTGAAGCGTTTGGCTCTGGGGCCAACGTCCTGACTTTC
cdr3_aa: CASSEAFGSGANVLTF

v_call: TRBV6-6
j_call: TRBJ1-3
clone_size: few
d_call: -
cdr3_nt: TGTGCCAGCAGTTACTCGAGGATGCCTTTCCGAGGGGGCTCTGGAAACACCATATATTTT
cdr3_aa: CASSYSRMPFRGGSGNTIYF

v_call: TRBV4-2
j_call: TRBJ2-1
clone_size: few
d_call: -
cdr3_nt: TGTGCCAGCAGCCCCCGACTAGTTCCCAATGAGCAGTTCTTC
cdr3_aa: CASSPRLVPNEQFF

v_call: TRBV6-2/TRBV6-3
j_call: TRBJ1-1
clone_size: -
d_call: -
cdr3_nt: TGTGCCAGCAGTTACGGGTCGTCCACTGAAGCTTTCTTT
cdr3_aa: CASSYGSSTEAFF

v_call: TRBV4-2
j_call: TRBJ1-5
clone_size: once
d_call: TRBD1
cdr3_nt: TGTGCCAGCAGCCAAGGGGCAGGGGGACAGCCCCAGCATTTT
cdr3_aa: CASSQGAGGQPQHF

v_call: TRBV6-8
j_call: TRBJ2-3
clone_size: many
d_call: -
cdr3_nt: TGTGCCAGCAGTTACTCGGTGGTTCGACGGTCTAGCACAGATACGCAGTATTTT
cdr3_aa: CASSYSVVRRSSTDTQYF

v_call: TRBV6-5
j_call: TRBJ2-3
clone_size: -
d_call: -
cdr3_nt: TGTGCCAGCAGTTACTCGCCAGGGGGGACAGATACGCAGTATTTT
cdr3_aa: CASSYSPGGTDTQYF

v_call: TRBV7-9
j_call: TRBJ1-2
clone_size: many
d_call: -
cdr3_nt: TGTGCCAGCAGCTTAACCTCAGGGTTCTATGGCTACACCTTC
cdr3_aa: CASSLTSGFYGYTF

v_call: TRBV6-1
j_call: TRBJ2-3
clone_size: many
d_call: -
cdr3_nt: TGTGCCAGCAGTGAACCCTCGGGGGCGGGCACAGATACGCAGTATTTT
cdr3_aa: CASSEPSGAGTDTQYF

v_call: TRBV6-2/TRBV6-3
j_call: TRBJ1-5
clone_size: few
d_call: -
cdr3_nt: TGTGCCAGCAGTTACTATAGCAATCAGCCCCAGCATTTT
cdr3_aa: CASSYYSNQPQHF

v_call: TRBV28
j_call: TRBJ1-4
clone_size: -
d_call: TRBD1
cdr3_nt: TGTGCCAGCAGTTTATGGCAGGGGGCCGATAATGAAAAACTGTTTTTT
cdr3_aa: CASSLWQGADNEKLFF

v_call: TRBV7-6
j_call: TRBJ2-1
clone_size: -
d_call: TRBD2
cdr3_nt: TGTGCCAGCAGCTTAAGTTTCGGCGGGGGTTCTCAGTTCTTC
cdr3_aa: CASSLSFGGGSQFF

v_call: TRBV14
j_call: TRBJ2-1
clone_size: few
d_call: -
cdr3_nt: TGTGCCAGCAGCGCGGCGGGGCGCTCCAATGAGCAGTTCTTC
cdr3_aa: CASSAAGRSNEQFF

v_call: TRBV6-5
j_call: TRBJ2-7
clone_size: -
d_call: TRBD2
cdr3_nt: TGTGCCAGCAGTTTCTTAGCGGGGGCCTACGAGCAGTACTTC
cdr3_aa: CASSFLAGAYEQYF

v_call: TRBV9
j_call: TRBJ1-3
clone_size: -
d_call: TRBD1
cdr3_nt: TGTGCCAGCAGCAATGCAGGGGGCGATAATACTGGAAACACCATATATTTT
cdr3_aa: CASSNAGGDNTGNTIYF

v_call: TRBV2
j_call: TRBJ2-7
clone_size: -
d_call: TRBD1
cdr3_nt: TGTGCCAGCAGTGTCTTCGGGACAGGGGACCCCTACGAGCAGTACTTC
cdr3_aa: CASSVFGTGDPYEQYF

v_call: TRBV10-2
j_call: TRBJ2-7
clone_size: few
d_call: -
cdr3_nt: TGCGCCAGCAGTGCGGCGTTCCAGGAGCAGTACTTC
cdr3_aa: CASSAAFQEQYF

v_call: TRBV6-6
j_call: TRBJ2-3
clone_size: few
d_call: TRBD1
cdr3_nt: TGTGCCAGCAGTTTCCCGACAGGGGAAGATACGCAGTATTTT
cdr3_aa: CASSFPTGEDTQYF

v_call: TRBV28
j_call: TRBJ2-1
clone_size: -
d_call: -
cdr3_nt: TGTGCCAGCAGTCCATTAGGGAAATACAATGAGCAGTTCTTC
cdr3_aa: CASSPLGKYNEQFF

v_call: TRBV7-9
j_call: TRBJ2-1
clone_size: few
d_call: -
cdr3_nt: TGTGCCAGCAGCTCCCTACAGGGACCTCCCTACAATGAGCAGTTCTTC
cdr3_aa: CASSSLQGPPYNEQFF

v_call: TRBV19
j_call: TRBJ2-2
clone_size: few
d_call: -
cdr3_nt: TGTGCCAGTACAGGCACACCCGGGGAGCTGTTTTTT
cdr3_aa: CASTGTPGELFF

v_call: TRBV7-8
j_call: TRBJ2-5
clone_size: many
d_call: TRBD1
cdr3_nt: TGTGCCAGCAGCTTGGGGACAGGGTTCCCTGAGACCCAGTACTTC
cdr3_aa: CASSLGTGFPETQYF

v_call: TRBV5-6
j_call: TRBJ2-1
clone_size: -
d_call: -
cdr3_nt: TGTGCCAGCAGCTACGACAGTCACAATGAGCAGTTCTTC
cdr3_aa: CASSYDSHNEQFF

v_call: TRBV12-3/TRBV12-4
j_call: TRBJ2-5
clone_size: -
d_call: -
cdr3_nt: TGTGCCAGCGGAGTCCTGGGTACCCAAGAGACCCAGTACTTC
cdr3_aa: CASGVLGTQETQYF

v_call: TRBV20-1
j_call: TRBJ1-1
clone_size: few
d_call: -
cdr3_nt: TGCAGTGCTAGAGATTGGGACTACCCCCAAGCTTTCTTT
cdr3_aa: CSARDWDYPQAFF

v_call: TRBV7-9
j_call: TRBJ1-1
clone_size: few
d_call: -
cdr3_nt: TGTGCCAGCATCGAACATAAGAACACTGAAGCTTTCTTT
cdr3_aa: CASIEHKNTEAFF

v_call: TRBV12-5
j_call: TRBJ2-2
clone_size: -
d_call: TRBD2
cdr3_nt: TGTGCTAGTGAGGGCGGGGGGAAAAACACCGGGGAGCTGTTTTTT
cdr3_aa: CASEGGGKNTGELFF

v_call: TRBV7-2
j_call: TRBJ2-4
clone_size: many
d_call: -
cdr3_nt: TGTGCCAGCAGCTTAGATGAGGGGCGATCTCCTATTCAAGGGAACATTCAGTACTTC
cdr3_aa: CASSLDEGRSPIQGNIQYF

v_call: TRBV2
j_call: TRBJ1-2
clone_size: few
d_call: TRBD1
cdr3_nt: TGTGCCGGCCGGGACAGACGACCTTGGGGCTACACCTTC
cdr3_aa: CAGRDRRPWGYTF

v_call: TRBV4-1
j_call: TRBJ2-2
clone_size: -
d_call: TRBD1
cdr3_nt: TGCGCCAGCAGCCCGACCGGGACAGGGGCTTTCCCTGGGGAGCTGTTTTTT
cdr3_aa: CASSPTGTGAFPGELFF

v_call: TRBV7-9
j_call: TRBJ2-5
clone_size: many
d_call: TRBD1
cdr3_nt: TGTGCCAGCCGAGGGACAGGATCGGCGGAGGGGCAAGAGACCCAGTACTTC
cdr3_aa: CASRGTGSAEGQETQYF

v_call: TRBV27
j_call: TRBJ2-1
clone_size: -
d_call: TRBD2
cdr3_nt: TGTGCCAGCAGTTTAAGCGGGGGGACCTCCTACAATGAGCAGTTCTTC
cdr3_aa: CASSLSGGTSYNEQFF

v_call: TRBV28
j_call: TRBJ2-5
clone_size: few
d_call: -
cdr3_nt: TGTGCCAGCAGTTTAATGGGACTGGGGGGTTCACAAGAGACCCAGTACTTC
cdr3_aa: CASSLMGLGGSQETQYF

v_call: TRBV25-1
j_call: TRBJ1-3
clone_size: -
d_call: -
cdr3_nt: TGTGCCAGCAGTGATCGGGGAGCCGTGTCTGGAAACACCATATATTTT
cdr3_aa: CASSDRGAVSGNTIYF

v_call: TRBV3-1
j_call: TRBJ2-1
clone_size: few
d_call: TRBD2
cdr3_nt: TGTGCCAGCAGCCGCGGGCGCGGGGGGGCGAATGAGCAGTTCTTC
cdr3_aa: CASSRGRGGANEQFF

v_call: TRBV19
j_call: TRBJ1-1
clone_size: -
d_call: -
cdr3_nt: TGTGCCAGTAGTCAGGACAGTTTGACTGAAGCTTTCTTT
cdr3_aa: CASSQDSLTEAFF

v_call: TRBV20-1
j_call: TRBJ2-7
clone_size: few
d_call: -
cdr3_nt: TGCAGTGCACCGAGGGAGGGGGACCGCTACGAGCAGTACTTC
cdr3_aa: CSAPREGDRYEQYF

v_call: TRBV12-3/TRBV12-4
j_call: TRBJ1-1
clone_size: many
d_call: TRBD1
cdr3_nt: TGTGCCAGCAGTTTGGACAGGCAGAACACTGAAGCTTTCTTT
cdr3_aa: CASSLDRQNTEAFF

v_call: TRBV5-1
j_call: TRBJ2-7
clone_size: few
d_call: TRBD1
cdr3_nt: TGCGCCAGCAGCTTGCCGGGACAGGGATTCTACGAGCAGTACTTC
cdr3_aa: CASSLPGQGFYEQYF

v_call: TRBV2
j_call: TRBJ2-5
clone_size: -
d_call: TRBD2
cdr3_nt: TGTGCCAGCAGTGAAGGGACTAGCCTAGAGACCCAGTACTTC
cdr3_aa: CASSEGTSLETQYF

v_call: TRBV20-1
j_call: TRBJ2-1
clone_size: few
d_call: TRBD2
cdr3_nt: TGCAGTGCTAGAGGGTCTGCCGGGGGGGCTTACAATGAGCAGTTCTTC
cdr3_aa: CSARGSAGGAYNEQFF

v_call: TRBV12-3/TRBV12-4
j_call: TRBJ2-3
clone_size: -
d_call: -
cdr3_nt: TGTGCCAGCAGTTTTTGGGGATTCACAGATACGCAGTATTTT
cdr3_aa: CASSFWGFTDTQYF

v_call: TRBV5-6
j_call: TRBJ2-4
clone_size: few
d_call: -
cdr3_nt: TGTGCCAGCAGCATTGGTGCGGAGGGGAACATTCAGTACTTC
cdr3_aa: CASSIGAEGNIQYF

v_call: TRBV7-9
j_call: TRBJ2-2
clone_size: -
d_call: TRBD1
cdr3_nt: TGTGCCAGCAGCCCGGCGGACAGGCCCCCGAACACCGGGGAGCTGTTTTTT
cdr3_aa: CASSPADRPPNTGELFF

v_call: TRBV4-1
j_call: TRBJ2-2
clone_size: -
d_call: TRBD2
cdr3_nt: TGCGCCGCAAGGAGGGTCGGGGAGGGCGGCGGGGAGCTGTTTTTT
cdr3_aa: CAARRVGEGGGELFF

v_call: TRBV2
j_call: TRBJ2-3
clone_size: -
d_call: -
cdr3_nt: TGTGCCAGCAGTTATTACCTGGATACGCAGTATTTT
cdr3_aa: CASSYYLDTQYF